Given below is one T cell receptor beta chain in context. No cognate antigen has been identified for it. No quality values exist for individual bases; no much larger clone is one base distant. Reading from cysteine to phenylalanine, the CDR3 counts 14 amino acids. CDR3 DNA only is kept here, 42 bases in frame from base 1. The V and J ends are trimmed by 6 bases and 5 bases, leaving 17 bases between them. Sequences SGHVS (CDR1) and FQNEAQ (CDR2) are obtained from the germline V gene. The protocol used for the library was the immunoSEQ multiplex PCR assay. TCRdb retrieved this table from immuneACCESS and kept in-frame rearrangements only. Not all clones are present; in checked studies, unresolved V genes account for under half, and no reason is known for the remainder. This sample lists more than 90,000 clones; about 96% were detected once. Together, the top ten hold approximately 0.36% of the sample.

The sample is drawn from a study of technical replicates of blood from several donors (dated by TCRdb to about 2017). Source material: T cells isolated from PBMCs. The TCR comes from a human donor in good health. The receptor chain draws on TRBV7-8 and TRBJ2-7, with a tentative D gene TRBD1 over 6 matching bases. The DNA sequence reads TGTGCCAGCAGATCGGGACAAAGGACGGACGAGCAGTACTTC. It encodes CASRSGQRTDEQYF.